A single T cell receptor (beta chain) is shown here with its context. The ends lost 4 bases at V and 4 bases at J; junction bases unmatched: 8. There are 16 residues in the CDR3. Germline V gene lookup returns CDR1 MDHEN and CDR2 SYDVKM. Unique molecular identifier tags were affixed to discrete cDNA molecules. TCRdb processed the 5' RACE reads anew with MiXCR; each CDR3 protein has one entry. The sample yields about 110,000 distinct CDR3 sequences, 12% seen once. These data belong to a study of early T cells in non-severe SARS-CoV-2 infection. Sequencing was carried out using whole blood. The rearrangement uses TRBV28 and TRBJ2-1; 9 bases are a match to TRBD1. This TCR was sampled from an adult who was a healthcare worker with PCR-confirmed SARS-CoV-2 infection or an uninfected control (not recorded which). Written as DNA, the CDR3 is TGTGCCAGCAGTTCCGCCGGGACAGGGATTTACAATGAGCAGTTCTTC. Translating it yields CASSSAGTGIYNEQFF.